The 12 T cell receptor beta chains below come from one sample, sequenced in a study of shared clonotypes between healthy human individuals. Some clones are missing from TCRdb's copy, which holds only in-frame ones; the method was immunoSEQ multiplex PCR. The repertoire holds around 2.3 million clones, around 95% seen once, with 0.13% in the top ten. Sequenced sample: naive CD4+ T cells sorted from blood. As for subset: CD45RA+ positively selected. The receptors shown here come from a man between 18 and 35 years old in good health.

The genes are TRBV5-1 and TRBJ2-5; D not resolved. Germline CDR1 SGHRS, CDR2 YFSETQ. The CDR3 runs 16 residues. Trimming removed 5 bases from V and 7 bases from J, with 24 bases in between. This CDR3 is CASRYQHSEPKGTQYF. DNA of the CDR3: TGCGCCAGCAGATACCAACATTCGGAGCCCAAGGGGACCCAGTACTTC.

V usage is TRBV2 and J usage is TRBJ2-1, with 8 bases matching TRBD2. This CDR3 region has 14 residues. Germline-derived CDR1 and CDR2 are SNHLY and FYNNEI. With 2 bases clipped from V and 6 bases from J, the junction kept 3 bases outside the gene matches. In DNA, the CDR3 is TGTGCCAGCAGTGAAACTAGCGGCCGCAATGAGCAGTTCTTC. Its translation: CASSETSGRNEQFF.

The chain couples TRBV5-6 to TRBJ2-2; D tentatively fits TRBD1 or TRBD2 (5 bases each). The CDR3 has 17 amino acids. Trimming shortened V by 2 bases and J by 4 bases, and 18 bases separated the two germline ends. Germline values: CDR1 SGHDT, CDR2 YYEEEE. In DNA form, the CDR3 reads TGTGCCAGCAGCTTTTGGGGACGCCAAAGAGGCACCGGGGAGCTGTTTTTT. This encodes CASSFWGRQRGTGELFF.

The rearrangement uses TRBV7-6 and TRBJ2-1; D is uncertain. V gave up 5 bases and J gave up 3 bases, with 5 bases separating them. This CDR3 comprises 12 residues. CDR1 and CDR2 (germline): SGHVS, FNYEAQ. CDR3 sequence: CASSQNYNEQFF. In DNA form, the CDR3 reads TGTGCCAGCAGCCAAAACTACAATGAGCAGTTCTTC.

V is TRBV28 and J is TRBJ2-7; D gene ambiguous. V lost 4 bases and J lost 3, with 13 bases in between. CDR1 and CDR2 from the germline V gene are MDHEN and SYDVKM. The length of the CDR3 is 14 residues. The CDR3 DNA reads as TGTGCCAGCAGTTCGCCCCCTCGAATCTACGAGCAGTACTTC. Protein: CASSSPPRIYEQYF. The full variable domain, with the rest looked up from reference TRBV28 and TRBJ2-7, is DVKVTQSSRYLVKRTGEKVFLECVQDMDHENMFWYRQDPGLGLRLIYFSYDVKMKEKGDIPEGYSVSREKKERFSLILESASTNQTSMYLCASSSPPRIYEQYFGPGTRLTVT.

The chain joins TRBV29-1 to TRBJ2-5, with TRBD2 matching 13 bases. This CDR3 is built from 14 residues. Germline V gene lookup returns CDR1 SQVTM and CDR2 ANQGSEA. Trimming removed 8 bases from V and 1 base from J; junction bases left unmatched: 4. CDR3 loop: CSSRLAGGQETQYF. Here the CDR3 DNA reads TGCAGCTCTCGACTAGCGGGGGGCCAAGAGACCCAGTACTTC.

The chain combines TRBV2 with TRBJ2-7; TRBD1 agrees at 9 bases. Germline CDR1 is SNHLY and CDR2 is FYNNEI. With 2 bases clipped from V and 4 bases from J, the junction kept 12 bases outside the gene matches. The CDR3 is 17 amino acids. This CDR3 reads CASSEHRTRTGEYEQYF. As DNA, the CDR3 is TGTGCCAGCAGTGAACATCGAACTCGGACAGGGGAATACGAGCAGTACTTC.

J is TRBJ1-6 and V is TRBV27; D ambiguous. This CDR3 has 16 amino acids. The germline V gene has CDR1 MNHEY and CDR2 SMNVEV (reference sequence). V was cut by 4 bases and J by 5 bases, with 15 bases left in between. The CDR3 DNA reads TGTGCCAGCAGTTCTCCTAATAGGTTAAATAATTCACCCCTCCACTTT. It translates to CASSSPNRLNNSPLHF.

The CDR3 DNA reads TGTGCCAGCAGTGTATGGACAGGGGTAGCCGGGGAGCTGTTTTTT. This gives the protein CASSVWTGVAGELFF. This chain uses TRBV2 with TRBJ2-2; 9 nucleotides align to TRBD1. This CDR3 region has 15 residues. Germline V gene sequence: CDR1 SNHLY, CDR2 FYNNEI. Trimming at V came to 4 bases and at J to 6 bases, leaving 6 bases not matched to a gene.

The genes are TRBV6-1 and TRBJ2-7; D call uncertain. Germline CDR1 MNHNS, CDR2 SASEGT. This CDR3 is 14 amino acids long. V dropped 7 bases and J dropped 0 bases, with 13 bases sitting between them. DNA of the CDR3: TGTGCCAGCACAGGCGACCCCCTCTCCTACGAGCAGTACTTC. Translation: CASTGDPLSYEQYF.

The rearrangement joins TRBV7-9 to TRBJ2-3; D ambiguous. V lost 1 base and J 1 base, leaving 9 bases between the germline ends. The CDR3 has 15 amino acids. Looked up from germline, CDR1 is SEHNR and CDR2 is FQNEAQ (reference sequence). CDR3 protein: CASSLGGKGTDTQYF. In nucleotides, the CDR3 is TGTGCCAGCAGCTTAGGGGGTAAGGGCACAGATACGCAGTATTTT.

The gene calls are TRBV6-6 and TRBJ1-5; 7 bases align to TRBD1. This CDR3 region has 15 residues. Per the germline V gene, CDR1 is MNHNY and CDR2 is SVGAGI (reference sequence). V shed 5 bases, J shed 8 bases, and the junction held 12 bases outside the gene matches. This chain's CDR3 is CASSTGTEPSKPQHF. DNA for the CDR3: TGTGCCAGCAGTACCGGGACAGAACCATCAAAGCCCCAGCATTTT.